This TCR beta chain is from a study of blood T cells in healthy people across ages. Trimming cost V 1 base and J 11 bases, with 11 bases left between them. The CDR3 sequence is 12 residues long. Germline loops: CDR1 SEHNR, CDR2 FQNEAQ (reference sequence). Regarding the study as a whole: Estimated diversity, derived from one million T cells, was regarded as an underestimate. Higher diversity and more naive CD4+ cells were features of long-lived donors, compared to aged donors. A roughly linear fall in TCR beta diversity per million T cells was seen with increasing age.

The use of a sample-barcoded 5' primer and a J-beta primer mix characterized a second PCR of about 7 to 12 cycles. Every single cDNA molecule received a tag from a template-switch adaptor with 12 random nucleotides. TCRdb used MiXCR to reprocess the 5' RACE reads, holding one entry per CDR3 protein. The table has approximately 1.5 million distinct CDR3 sequences, about 35% seen once. About this clonotype itself: No antigen is known for it.

This clonotype was obtained from a woman aged 30 to 39 in good health. This chain joins TRBV7-9 and TRBJ2-5; D remains unclear. The specimen sequenced was blood. CDR3 loop: CASSLVAKEQYF. CDR3 sequence (DNA): TGTGCCAGCAGCTTAGTGGCTAAGGAGCAGTACTTC.